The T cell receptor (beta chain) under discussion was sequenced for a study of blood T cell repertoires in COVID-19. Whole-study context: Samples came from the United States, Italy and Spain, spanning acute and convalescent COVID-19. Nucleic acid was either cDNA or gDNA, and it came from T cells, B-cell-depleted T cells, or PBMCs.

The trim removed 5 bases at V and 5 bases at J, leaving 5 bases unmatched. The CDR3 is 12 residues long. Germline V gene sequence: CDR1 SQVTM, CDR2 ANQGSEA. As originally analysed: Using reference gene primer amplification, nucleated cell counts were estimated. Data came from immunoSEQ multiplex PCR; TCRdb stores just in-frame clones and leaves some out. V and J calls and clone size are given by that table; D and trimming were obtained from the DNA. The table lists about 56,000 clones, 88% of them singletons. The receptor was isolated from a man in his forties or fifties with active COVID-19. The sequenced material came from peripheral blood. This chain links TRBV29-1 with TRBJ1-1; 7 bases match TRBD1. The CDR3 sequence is CSVLTGHTEAFF. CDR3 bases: TGCAGCGTTTTGACAGGGCATACTGAAGCTTTCTTT.